Listed below are T cell receptor beta chains from one sample, sequenced in a study of blood T cell repertoires in COVID-19. The protocol was immunoSEQ multiplex PCR, while the TCRdb copy is restricted to in-frame clones and leaves out a portion. The sample lists fewer than 250,000 clones, 85% occurring once. Sequencing was performed on peripheral blood. The source of these receptors is a man in his forties with acute or convalescent COVID-19. Each CDR3 is given with its conserved first and last residue. Each record gives: V gene, D gene, J gene, clone size, CDR3 DNA, CDR3 protein. A D gene is named only where the DNA matches it firmly. Only some rows state a clone size, as once, few, many or a class for expanded clones.

TRBV19	-	TRBJ1-6	-	TGTGCCAGTAGGCACAGGGAGAGTTCACCCCTCCACTTT	CASRHRESSPLHF
TRBV2	TRBD2	TRBJ2-1	-	TGTGCCAGCAGTGACGGACGGGGGGGCATGTTAAATGAGCAGTTCTTC	CASSDGRGGMLNEQFF
TRBV6-5	-	TRBJ1-2	-	TGTGCCAGCAGAAGAGTCGCAGGGATCTATGGCTACACCTTC	CASRRVAGIYGYTF
TRBV27	-	TRBJ1-4	-	TGTGCCAGCAGCCCCCGGCGGGGTGGCGAAAAACTGTTTTTT	CASSPRRGGEKLFF
TRBV5-1	TRBD1	TRBJ1-1	-	TGCGCCAGCAGCTCAACAGGGGGTGAAGCTTTCTTT	CASSSTGGEAFF
TRBV12-1	-	TRBJ2-3	-	TGTGCCAGCAGCTTGATAGCGGGGCCGTCAGATACGCAGTATTTT	CASSLIAGPSDTQYF
TRBV19	-	TRBJ1-2	-	TGTGCCAGTAGTAGAGGGCTGAGTGGCTACACCTTC	CASSRGLSGYTF
TRBV12-1	-	TRBJ2-3	-	TGTGCCACCCCGGGACTGGACACAGATACGCAGTATTTT	CATPGLDTDTQYF
TRBV3-1/TRBV3-2	TRBD1	TRBJ1-6	-	TGTGCCAGCAGCCAAGAAACGGACAGGGCACCCCTCCACTTT	CASSQETDRAPLHF
TRBV9	TRBD1	TRBJ1-3	once	TGTGCCAGCAGCACGCGGACAGGGCTAGGAAACACCATATATTTT	CASSTRTGLGNTIYF
TRBV2	-	TRBJ1-2	-	TGTGCCAGCAGTGACAGTCTCACCCGAAGAAGCTATGGCTACACCTTC	CASSDSLTRRSYGYTF
TRBV3-1/TRBV3-2	-	TRBJ1-1	-	TGTGCCAGCAGCCAAGGGGCTGGGGAAGCTTTCTTT	CASSQGAGEAFF
TRBV7-5	-	TRBJ1-5	-	TGTGCCAGAAAGGGAGGTCAGCCCCAGCATTTT	CARKGGQPQHF
TRBV2	-	TRBJ1-1	-	TGTGCCAGCAGCAGGGACAATAACATGAACACTGAAGCTTTCTTT	CASSRDNNMNTEAFF
TRBV3-1/TRBV3-2	TRBD1	TRBJ2-5	-	TGTGCCAGCAGCCGAACGACAGGGGGCAGCGGAGAGACCCAGTACTTC	CASSRTTGGSGETQYF
TRBV6-5	-	TRBJ1-2	-	TGTGCCGCAGGAGGAGGCTATGGCTACACCTTC	CAAGGGYGYTF
TRBV2	TRBD1	TRBJ1-1	-	TGTGCCAGCAGTTCTCTTAGCCGGGACAGGAACACTGAAGCTTTCTTT	CASSSLSRDRNTEAFF
TRBV5-1	-	TRBJ1-1	-	TGCGCCAGCAGCTTGTACCAGGGGACGAACACTGAAGCTTTCTTT	CASSLYQGTNTEAFF
TRBV7-8	TRBD1	TRBJ2-7	-	TGTGCCAGCAAACCGGGACAGGTCTACGAGCAGTACTTC	CASKPGQVYEQYF
TRBV28	-	TRBJ1-5	few	TGTGCCAGCAGTCCGTCTGACAGGCCACGACAGCCCCAGCATTTT	CASSPSDRPRQPQHF
TRBV4-1	-	TRBJ2-1	-	TGCGCCAGCAGCCCCCAAGAGGGCGGAGGAATCTACAATGAGCAGTTCTTC	CASSPQEGGGIYNEQFF
TRBV12-3/TRBV12-4	TRBD2	TRBJ2-3	-	TGTGCCAGCAGGGGGGGGGATACGCAGTATTTT	CASRGGDTQYF
TRBV15	-	TRBJ2-1	-	TGTGCCACCAGCAGAGTTACCCAGGGTGGGAGGAACAATGAGCAGTTCTTC	CATSRVTQGGRNNEQFF
TRBV2	TRBD1	TRBJ1-5	once	TGTGCCAGCAGTGAAGAGGGGACAGGGGGCCAGCCCCAGCATTTT	CASSEEGTGGQPQHF
TRBV10-3	-	TRBJ1-1	-	TGTGCCATCAGTGAGTCAACAGGTCAGAACACTGAAGCTTTCTTT	CAISESTGQNTEAFF